This is a list of T cell receptor beta chains from one sample in a study of regulatory T cells in long-lasting Graves disease. TCRdb re-called the multiplex PCR reads through MiXCR, storing one row per CDR3 protein. Found here are around 460,000 distinct CDR3 sequences, roughly 23% of them singletons; the top ten hold less than 15%. Sequences were derived from peripheral blood mononuclear cells (PBMCs), sampled when the disease was refractory, from a patient treated with antithyroid drugs. These receptors were collected from a female donor with Graves disease. Both conserved end residues are part of each CDR3. D genes are given only for firm matches. Rows give clone size only sometimes, using once, few, many, or a class for an expanded clone.

17 many TRBJ2-5 NA TRBV20-1 CSAAEVGFGANQETQYF TGCAGTGCCGCCGAGGTTGGTTTCGGCGCCAACCAAGAGACCCAGTACTTC
15 NA TRBJ2-5 NA TRBV20-1 CSARDPNGYQETQYF TGCAGTGCTAGAGATCCCAACGGGTACCAAGAGACCCAGTACTTC
14 NA TRBJ2-6 NA TRBV29-1 CSAKSPSGANVLTF TGCAGCGCAAAATCCCCCTCTGGGGCCAACGTCCTGACTTTC
16 many TRBJ2-5 TRBD1 TRBV7-2 CASSLSPGTGRGSQYF TGTGCCAGCAGCCTAAGTCCCGGGACAGGGCGGGGATCGCAGTACTTC
13 many TRBJ1-1 NA TRBV28 CASSFQGGHRAFF TGTGCCAGCAGTTTTCAGGGTGGGCACCGAGCTTTCTTT
13 few TRBJ1-2 NA TRBV25-1 CASSDLHNYGYTF TGTGCCAGCAGTGACCTCCACAACTATGGCTACACCTTC
16 few TRBJ1-2 TRBD1 TRBV6-2/TRBV6-3 CASSPRRGRASYGYTF TGTGCCAGCAGCCCTCGGAGGGGGCGGGCGAGCTATGGCTACACCTTC
15 NA TRBJ2-1 TRBD2 TRBV4-3 CASSQEGRGYNEQFF TGCGCCAGCAGCCAAGAAGGGAGGGGCTACAATGAGCAGTTCTTC
16 NA TRBJ2-2 TRBD2 TRBV30 CAWSVQLAGEGGELFF TGTGCCTGGAGTGTTCAACTAGCGGGAGAAGGCGGGGAGCTGTTTTTT
13 NA TRBJ2-1 TRBD2 TRBV20-1 CSGRGGSYNEQFF TGCAGTGGGCGGGGGGGATCCTACAATGAGCAGTTCTTC
12 NA TRBJ1-5 NA TRBV10-3 CAISEGDQPQHF TGTGCCATCAGTGAGGGGGATCAGCCCCAGCATTTT
12 many TRBJ2-7 NA TRBV2 CASSDPLSEQYF TGTGCCAGCAGCGATCCCTTATCCGAGCAGTACTTC